Listed here are 8 T cell receptor beta chains from one sample, sequenced in a study of shared clonotypes between healthy human individuals. The assay was immunoSEQ multiplex PCR, and TCRdb's table has in-frame clones only and misses some. The profile covers over 2 million clones, with about nine tenths appearing a single time and 0.3% to 0.45% taken by the ten largest. Material: naive CD4+ T cells from PBMCs. Subset meaning: CD45RA+ positively selected. The receptor set was obtained from a man between 18 and 35 years old in good health. Some clones in this sample may be carry-over from other donors' samples.

The rearrangement links TRBV7-9 to TRBJ1-4; 10 nucleotides match TRBD1. J gave up 8 bases and V 6 bases, and 15 bases lay outside the gene matches. The germline V gene encodes CDR1 SEHNR and CDR2 FQNEAQ (reference sequence). CDR3 length: 17 amino acids. CDR3 amino acids: CASSPDVGQGVREKLFF. The CDR3 DNA sequence: TGTGCCAGCAGTCCCGACGTCGGACAGGGGGTACGGGAAAAACTGTTTTTT.

This chain links TRBV27 with TRBJ2-5; weak D call: TRBD2 (5 bases). The length of the CDR3 is 14 residues. Germline V gives CDR1 MNHEY, CDR2 SMNVEV (reference sequence). Deletions cut 6 bases from V and 4 bases from J, with 15 bases between. The CDR3 sequence: CASRKLDFGETQYF. The CDR3 DNA reads as TGTGCCAGCAGAAAACTAGACTTTGGAGAGACCCAGTACTTC.

CDR3 protein: CAISDQFLAGGKETQYF. CDR3 nucleotides: TGTGCCATCAGTGACCAATTCCTAGCGGGAGGGAAAGAGACCCAGTACTTC. The chain joins TRBV10-3 to TRBJ2-5; 12 nucleotides match TRBD2. V lost 3 bases to trimming and J lost 3 bases; unmatched junction nucleotides: 8. CDR1 and CDR2 from the germline V gene are ENHRY and SYGVKD. CDR3 length: 17 amino acids.

Comment on this clone: The identical CDR3 is also encoded by other nucleotide sequences in the sample. The chain recombines TRBV5-1 with TRBJ1-2; D remains unclear. Trimming took off 4 bases at V and 2 bases at J, with 6 bases between the two ends. This CDR3 contains 12 residues. In germline, CDR1 is SGHRS, CDR2 YFSETQ. The CDR3, as DNA: TGCGCCAGCAGCCTGGACAACTATGGCTACACCTTC. This sequence encodes CASSLDNYGYTF.

Only a few counts were recorded for this clone. This chain uses TRBV28 with TRBJ2-7; D possibly uses TRBD1 or TRBD2 (5 bases each). The CDR3 is made up of 14 amino acids. In germline, CDR1 is MDHEN, CDR2 SYDVKM. The V end lost 7 bases, the J end lost 2 bases, and 15 bases lay between the germline ends. DNA of the CDR3: TGTGCCAGCACGGGGACCGGGACCCCCTACGAGCAGTACTTC. This sequence encodes CASTGTGTPYEQYF.

The rearrangement uses TRBV28 and TRBJ2-7, with 7 bases matching TRBD1. Trimming at V came to 6 bases and at J to 2 bases, leaving 4 bases not matched to a gene. Germline CDR1 and CDR2: MDHEN and SYDVKM. The CDR3 totals 13 residues. CDR3 residues: CASRSGGAYEQYF. CDR3 coding DNA: TGTGCCAGCAGGTCAGGGGGAGCCTACGAGCAGTACTTC.

The genes are TRBV5-1 and TRBJ1-3; TRBD1 might be the D (5 bases). Trimming shortened V by 4 bases and J by 2 bases, and 13 bases separated the two germline ends. The length of the CDR3 is 15 residues. The V gene's germline CDR1 is SGHRS and CDR2 YFSETQ. CDR3 sequence reads: CASSPEGTAGNTIYF. CDR3 nucleotides: TGCGCCAGCAGCCCGGAGGGGACGGCTGGAAACACCATATATTTT.

This chain links TRBV10-3 with TRBJ2-1; 13 bases align to TRBD2. The CDR3 contains 16 residues. Germline CDR1 is ENHRY and CDR2 is SYGVKD. Unmatched junction bases numbered 8, after V lost 2 bases and J lost 10 bases. This chain's CDR3 is CAISEPGTSGMGEQFF. The CDR3 DNA reads TGTGCCATCAGTGAGCCTGGGACTAGCGGGATGGGCGAGCAGTTCTTC.